This TCR beta chain was obtained from a study of T cell responses to AZD1222 COVID-19 vaccine. Notes on the study in general: Seropositive status at baseline applied to only a handful of AZD1222 recipients. Clonal diversity was possibly underestimated; the donors were predominantly white British and more often female. Repertoires in all cases were sampled only once the peak T cell response had passed.

The CDR3 is made up of 13 amino acids. V was trimmed by 1 base and J by 2 bases, leaving 4 bases between them. The germline gives CDR1 SGHTA, CDR2 FQGNSA. Sequencing used immunoSEQ multiplex PCR; TCRdb keeps in-frame clones, though not all of them. Of approximately 88,000 clones listed, approximately 90% were seen once; the top ten hold more than 4.5%. Concerning this clone: What it binds is unknown.

The sequenced sample was peripheral blood, obtained on day 0 of AZD1222 vaccination. The source of this sequence is an adult in good health. The chain is built from TRBV7-2 and TRBJ2-3; D is ambiguous. The CDR3 nucleotides are TGTGCCAGCAGCTTAGGGCCCACAGATACGCAGTATTTT. This sequence encodes CASSLGPTDTQYF.